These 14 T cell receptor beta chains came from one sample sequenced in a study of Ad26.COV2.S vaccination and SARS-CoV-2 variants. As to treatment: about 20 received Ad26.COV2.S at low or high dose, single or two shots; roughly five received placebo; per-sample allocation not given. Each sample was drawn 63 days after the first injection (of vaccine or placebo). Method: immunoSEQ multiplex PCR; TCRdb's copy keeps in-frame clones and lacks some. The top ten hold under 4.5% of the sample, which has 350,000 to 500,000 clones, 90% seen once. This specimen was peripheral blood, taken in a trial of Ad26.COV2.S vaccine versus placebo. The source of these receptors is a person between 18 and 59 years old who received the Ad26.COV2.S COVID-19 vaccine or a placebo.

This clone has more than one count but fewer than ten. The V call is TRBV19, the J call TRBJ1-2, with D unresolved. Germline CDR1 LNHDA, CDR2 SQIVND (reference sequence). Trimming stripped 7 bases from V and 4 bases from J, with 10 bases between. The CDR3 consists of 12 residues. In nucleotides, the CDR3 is TGTGCCAGTAATGACGTAGCCTATGGCTACACCTTC. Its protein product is CASNDVAYGYTF. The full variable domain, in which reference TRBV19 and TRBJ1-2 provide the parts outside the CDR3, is DGGITQSPKYLFRKEGQNVTLSCEQNLNHDAMYWYRQDPGQGLRLIYYSQIVNDFQKGDIAEGYSVSREKKESFPLTVTSAQKNPTAFYLCASNDVAYGYTFGSGTRLTVV.

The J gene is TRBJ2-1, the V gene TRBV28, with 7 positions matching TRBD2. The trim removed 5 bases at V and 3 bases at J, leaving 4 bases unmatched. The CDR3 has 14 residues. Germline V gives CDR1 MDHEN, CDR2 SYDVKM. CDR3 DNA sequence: TGTGCCAGCAGTCCCCGGGACTACTACAATGAGCAGTTCTTC. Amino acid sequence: CASSPRDYYNEQFF.

The CDR3 DNA reads TGTGCCAGCCGATCGGCGGGAGCCTACGAGCAGTACTTC. Protein product: CASRSAGAYEQYF. The chain couples TRBV5-6 to TRBJ2-7, with TRBD2 matching 7 bases. CDR3 length: 13 amino acids. Germline assignment: CDR1 SGHDT and CDR2 YYEEEE. V trimming: 7 bases; J trimming: 2 bases; junction bases outside the gene matches: 6.

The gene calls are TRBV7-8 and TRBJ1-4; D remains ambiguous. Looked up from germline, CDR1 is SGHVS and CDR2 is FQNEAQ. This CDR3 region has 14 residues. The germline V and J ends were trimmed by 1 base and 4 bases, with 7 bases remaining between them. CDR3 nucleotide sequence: TGTGCCAGCAGCTTAGGGACGGATAATGAAAAACTGTTTTTT. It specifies CASSLGTDNEKLFF.

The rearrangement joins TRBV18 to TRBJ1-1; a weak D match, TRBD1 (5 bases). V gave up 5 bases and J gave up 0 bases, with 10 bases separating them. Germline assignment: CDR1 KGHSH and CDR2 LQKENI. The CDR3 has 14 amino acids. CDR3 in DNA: TGTGCCAGCTCATCGGGGGTGGTGAACACTGAAGCTTTCTTT. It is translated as CASSSGVVNTEAFF.

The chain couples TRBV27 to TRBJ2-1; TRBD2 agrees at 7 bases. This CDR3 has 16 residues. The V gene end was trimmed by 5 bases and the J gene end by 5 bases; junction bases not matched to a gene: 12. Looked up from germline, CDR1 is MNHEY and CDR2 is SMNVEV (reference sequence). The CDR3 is CASSPVGGAGNNEQFF. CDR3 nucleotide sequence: TGTGCCAGCAGTCCCGTTGGGGGAGCGGGGAACAATGAGCAGTTCTTC.

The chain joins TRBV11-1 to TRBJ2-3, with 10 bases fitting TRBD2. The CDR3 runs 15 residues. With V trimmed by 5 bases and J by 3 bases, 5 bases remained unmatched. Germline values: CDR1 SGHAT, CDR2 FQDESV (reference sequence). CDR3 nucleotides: TGTGCCAGCAGCCCCGCGGGACTAGCGACAGATACGCAGTATTTT. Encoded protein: CASSPAGLATDTQYF.

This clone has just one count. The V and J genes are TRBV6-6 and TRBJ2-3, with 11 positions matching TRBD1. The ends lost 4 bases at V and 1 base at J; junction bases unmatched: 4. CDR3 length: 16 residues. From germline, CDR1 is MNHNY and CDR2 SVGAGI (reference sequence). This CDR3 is CASSSTDRGRTDTQYF. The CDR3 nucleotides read TGTGCCAGCAGTTCTACGGACAGGGGGCGCACAGATACGCAGTATTTT.

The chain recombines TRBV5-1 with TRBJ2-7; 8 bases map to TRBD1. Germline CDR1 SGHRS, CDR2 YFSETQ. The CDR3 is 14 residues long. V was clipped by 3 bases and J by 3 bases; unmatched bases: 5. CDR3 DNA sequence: TGCGCCAGCAGCTCGGGACAGGTAAACTACGAGCAGTACTTC. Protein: CASSSGQVNYEQYF. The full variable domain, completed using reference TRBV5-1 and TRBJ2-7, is KAGVTQTPRYLIKTRGQQVTLSCSPISGHRSVSWYQQTPGQGLQFLFEYFSETQRNKGNFPGRFSGRQFSNSRSEMNVSTLELGDSALYLCASSSGQVNYEQYFGPGTRLTVT.

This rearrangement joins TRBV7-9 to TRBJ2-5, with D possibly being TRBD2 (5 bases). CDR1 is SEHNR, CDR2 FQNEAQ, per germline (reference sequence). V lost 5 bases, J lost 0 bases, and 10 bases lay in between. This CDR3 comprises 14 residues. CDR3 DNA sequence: TGTGCCAGCAGCCCCCGGGGTGACCAAGAGACCCAGTACTTC. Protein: CASSPRGDQETQYF.

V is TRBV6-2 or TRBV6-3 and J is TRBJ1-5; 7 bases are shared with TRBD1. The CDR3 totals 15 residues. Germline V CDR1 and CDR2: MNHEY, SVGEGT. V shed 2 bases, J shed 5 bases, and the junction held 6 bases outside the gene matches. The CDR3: CASSYRDRVHQPQHF. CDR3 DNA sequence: TGTGCCAGCAGTTACCGAGACAGGGTCCATCAGCCCCAGCATTTT.

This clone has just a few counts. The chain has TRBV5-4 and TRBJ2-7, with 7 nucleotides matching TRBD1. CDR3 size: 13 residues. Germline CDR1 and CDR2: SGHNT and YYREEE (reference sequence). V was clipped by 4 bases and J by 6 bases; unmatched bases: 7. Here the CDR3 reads CASSGTTGLEQYF. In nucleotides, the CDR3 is TGTGCCAGCAGCGGAACGACAGGGCTCGAGCAGTACTTC.

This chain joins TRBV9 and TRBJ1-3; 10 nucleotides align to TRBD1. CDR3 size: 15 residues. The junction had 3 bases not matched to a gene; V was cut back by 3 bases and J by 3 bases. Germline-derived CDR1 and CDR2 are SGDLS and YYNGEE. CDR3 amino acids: CASSETGGFGNTIYF. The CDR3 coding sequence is TGTGCCAGCAGCGAGACAGGGGGCTTTGGAAACACCATATATTTT.

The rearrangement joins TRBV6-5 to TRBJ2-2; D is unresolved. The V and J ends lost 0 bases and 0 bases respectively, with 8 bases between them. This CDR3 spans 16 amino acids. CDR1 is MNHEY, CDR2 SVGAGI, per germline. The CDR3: CASSYSWAANTGELFF. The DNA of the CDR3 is TGTGCCAGCAGTTACTCGTGGGCAGCGAACACCGGGGAGCTGTTTTTT.